These 32 T cell receptor beta chains originate from one sample sequenced in a study of blood T cell repertoires in COVID-19. Profiled with immunoSEQ multiplex PCR; TCRdb holds only in-frame clones, not every one. The data show about 59,000 clones, with under 80% seen just once and more than 8% held by the top ten. The sequencing input was peripheral blood. Receptors originate from a human donor in a cohort sampled during active COVID-19.

The rearrangement joins TRBV18 to TRBJ1-2; D perhaps matches TRBD1 (6 bases). The CDR3 is made up of 16 amino acids. V lost 3 bases, J lost 2 bases, and 16 bases lay in between. Germline CDR1 is KGHSH and CDR2 is LQKENI. CDR3 in amino acids: CASSPMGTGHNYGYTF. CDR3 DNA: TGTGCCAGCTCACCTATGGGGACGGGACACAACTATGGCTACACCTTC.

The chain couples TRBV29-1 to TRBJ2-2, with a weak D call TRBD1 (6 bases). Germline loops: CDR1 SQVTM, CDR2 ANQGSEA. With 3 bases removed from V and 5 bases from J, the gap between germline ends came to 13 bases. CDR3 length: 14 amino acids. This chain's CDR3 is CSVDETGSTGELFF. The CDR3 DNA reads as TGCAGCGTTGACGAAACAGGGTCGACCGGGGAGCTGTTTTTT.

This chain connects TRBV28 to TRBJ1-2; 7 bases are a match to TRBD1. The V segment lost 7 bases and the J segment 1 base; nucleotides outside the gene matches: 6. Germline V gene data show CDR1 as MDHEN and CDR2 as SYDVKM. The CDR3 is 14 amino acids. CDR3: CASKPGTDNYGYTF. As DNA, the CDR3 is TGTGCCAGCAAACCCGGGACAGATAACTATGGCTACACCTTC.

The chain joins TRBV2 to TRBJ1-6, with 7 bases matching TRBD1. This CDR3 has 11 amino acids. Germline trimming cut 7 bases from V and 18 bases from J; bases unmatched to any gene: 9. Germline V gives CDR1 SNHLY, CDR2 FYNNEI. The CDR3, as DNA: TGTGCCAGCACAAGGGACAGACTCCCCCACTTT. It translates to CASTRDRLPHF. Drawing the rest from reference TRBV2 and TRBJ1-6, the complete variable domain is EPEVTQTPSHQVTQMGQEVILRCVPISNHLYFYWYRQILGQKVEFLVSFYNNEISEKSEIFDDQFSVERPDGSNFTLKIRSTKLEDSAMYFCASTRDRLPHFGNGTRLTVT.

The chain's CDR3 is CSVTGASSTDTQYF. The CDR3 nucleotides are TGCAGCGTAACAGGTGCTTCTAGCACAGATACGCAGTATTTT. This chain connects TRBV29-1 to TRBJ2-3, with D tentatively TRBD1 (5 bases). V dropped 6 bases and J dropped 0 bases, with 13 bases sitting between them. Germline CDR1 and CDR2: SQVTM and ANQGSEA. The CDR3 spans 14 residues.

The gene calls are TRBV14 and TRBJ2-5; a weak D match, TRBD1 (6 bases). In germline, CDR1 is SGHDN, CDR2 FVKESK. The CDR3 spans 14 residues. V gave up 6 bases and J gave up 5 bases, with 16 bases separating them. The CDR3 DNA sequence: TGTGCCAGCAGTCACAGGGTAACAGGGGAGACCCAGTACTTC. As protein: CASSHRVTGETQYF.

This clone was recorded a few times. The chain is built from TRBV28 and TRBJ1-2; tentatively, D is TRBD1 (6 bases). The length of the CDR3 is 14 residues. The ends were cut back, 5 bases at V and 4 bases at J, with 14 bases in the middle. The V gene's germline CDR1 is MDHEN and CDR2 SYDVKM. The CDR3 here is CASSDRLSGYGYTF. CDR3 in DNA: TGTGCCAGCAGTGACAGGCTGAGTGGCTATGGCTACACCTTC.

The chain employs TRBV15 and TRBJ2-2; D is unclear. Germline V CDR1 and CDR2: LNHNV, YYDKDF (reference sequence). V was trimmed by 0 bases and J by 4 bases, leaving 3 bases between them. The CDR3 is made up of 13 amino acids. The CDR3 protein is CATSRERTGELFF. CDR3 bases: TGTGCCACCAGCAGAGAGCGCACCGGGGAGCTGTTTTTT.

V gene TRBV2 combines with J gene TRBJ1-6; 7 nucleotides line up with TRBD1. Germline CDR1 and CDR2: SNHLY and FYNNEI. V trimming: 4 bases; J trimming: 6 bases; junction bases outside the gene matches: 6. The CDR3 totals 15 residues. CDR3 bases: TGTGCCAGCAGTGGAATACAGGGGCGTAATTCACCCCTCCACTTT. Its protein is CASSGIQGRNSPLHF. The entire variable domain, with the rest obtained from reference TRBV2 and TRBJ1-6, is as follows: EPEVTQTPSHQVTQMGQEVILRCVPISNHLYFYWYRQILGQKVEFLVSFYNNEISEKSEIFDDQFSVERPDGSNFTLKIRSTKLEDSAMYFCASSGIQGRNSPLHFGNGTRLTVT.

The DNA for the CDR3 is TGCGCCAGCAGCTGGGGGACAGGGGGCAATGAGCAGTTCTTC. The encoded protein is CASSWGTGGNEQFF. The chain is built from TRBV5-1 and TRBJ2-1; 11 positions agree with TRBD1. The V gene end was trimmed by 3 bases and the J gene end by 6 bases; junction bases not matched to a gene: 2. CDR1 is SGHRS, CDR2 YFSETQ, per germline. The CDR3 is 14 residues long. Full variable domain (outside the CDR3, taken from reference TRBV5-1 and TRBJ2-1): KAGVTQTPRYLIKTRGQQVTLSCSPISGHRSVSWYQQTPGQGLQFLFEYFSETQRNKGNFPGRFSGRQFSNSRSEMNVSTLELGDSALYLCASSWGTGGNEQFFGPGTRLTVL.

This chain links TRBV29-1 with TRBJ2-5, with 8 bases identical to TRBD1. J lost 2 bases, V lost 5 bases, and 7 bases had no gene match. The CDR3 runs to 14 residues. The germline CDR1 and CDR2 sequences are SQVTM and ANQGSEA. The CDR3 spells CSVSGRGLQETQYF. The CDR3 DNA follows: TGCAGCGTTAGCGGCAGGGGGCTACAAGAGACCCAGTACTTC.

The chain recombines TRBV6-5 with TRBJ2-7; TRBD1 is a possible D gene (6 bases). Trimming stripped 6 bases from V and 3 bases from J, with 15 bases between. The germline V gene encodes CDR1 MNHEY and CDR2 SVGAGI. The CDR3 extends over 14 amino acids. CDR3 sequence reads: CASSNSGQIYEQYF. For the CDR3, the DNA is TGTGCCAGCAGCAATTCGGGACAAATCTACGAGCAGTACTTC.

The chain links TRBV28 to TRBJ2-3, with D perhaps matching TRBD1 (5 bases). The V gene lost 5 bases and the J gene lost 5 bases, with 14 bases spanning the gap. Germline CDR1 reads MDHEN; CDR2 reads SYDVKM. The CDR3 runs 14 residues. CDR3 nucleotide sequence: TGTGCCAGCAGTACCAGGGCCCGAGGAGATACGCAGTATTTT. Translation gives CASSTRARGDTQYF.

V and J are TRBV3-1 (or the pseudogene TRBV3-2) and TRBJ1-1; 7 bases line up with TRBD1. The CDR3 sequence is 14 residues long. V gave up 4 bases and J gave up 5 bases; unmatched junction bases: 7. In germline, CDR1 is LGHDT, CDR2 YNNKEL (reference sequence). As DNA, the CDR3 is TGTGCCAGCAGCCCTTTACAGGGGCGGACTGAAGCTTTCTTT. Translation gives CASSPLQGRTEAFF.

J is TRBJ1-6 and V is TRBV7-9; D remains ambiguous. The germline V gene encodes CDR1 SEHNR and CDR2 FQNEAQ (reference sequence). This CDR3 is built from 13 residues. V was clipped by 5 bases and J by 8 bases, with 10 bases between them. The CDR3 is CASSPSRDSPLHF. In DNA form, the CDR3 reads TGTGCCAGCAGCCCTAGTCGGGATTCACCCCTCCACTTT.

The rearrangement links TRBV19 to TRBJ2-1, with TRBD2 matching over 8 bases. Germline assignment: CDR1 LNHDA and CDR2 SQIVND (reference sequence). The V and J ends lost 7 bases and 6 bases, in that order; junction bases with no gene match: 5. CDR3 length: 13 residues. The chain's CDR3 is CASTRGGSNEQFF. CDR3 bases: TGTGCCAGTACCCGGGGGGGATCCAATGAGCAGTTCTTC.

The chain employs TRBV28 and TRBJ2-6; D is uncertain. The CDR3 spans 16 residues. Deletions cut 0 bases from V and 2 bases from J, with 8 bases between. Germline assignment: CDR1 MDHEN and CDR2 SYDVKM. CDR3 region: CASSLWSATGANVLTF. In DNA form, the CDR3 reads TGTGCCAGCAGTTTATGGTCTGCGACTGGGGCCAACGTCCTGACTTTC.

The chain carries TRBV27 and TRBJ2-7; 8 positions match TRBD1. The J segment lost 3 bases and the V segment lost 0 bases, leaving 10 bases of the junction unmatched. The CDR3 has 17 amino acids. Germline lookup yields CDR1 MNHEY and CDR2 SMNVEV (reference sequence). CDR3 coding DNA: TGTGCCAGCAGTTTATCCCCACCCCTCGACAGGGGCTACGAGCAGTACTTC. Its translation is CASSLSPPLDRGYEQYF.

This clone has only a few counts. The V and J genes are TRBV6-1 and TRBJ2-7, with TRBD1 matching over 8 bases. The junction had 5 bases not matched to a gene; V was cut back by 2 bases and J by 2 bases. The CDR3 is 15 residues long. Germline V gives CDR1 MNHNS, CDR2 SASEGT. The CDR3 reads CASSELTGEAYEQYF. The DNA for the CDR3 is TGTGCCAGCAGTGAACTGACAGGGGAGGCCTACGAGCAGTACTTC.

The V and J genes are TRBV7-2 and TRBJ1-5; 7 bases align to TRBD1. CDR1 is SGHTA, CDR2 FQGNSA, per germline. This CDR3 is built from 18 residues. V dropped 5 bases and J dropped 2; count of bases not matched to a gene: 15. CDR3 in amino acids: CASSPLFAGGSRNQPQHF. CDR3 DNA: TGTGCCAGCAGCCCCCTATTCGCAGGGGGGAGTCGCAATCAGCCCCAGCATTTT.

This rearrangement joins TRBV28 to TRBJ1-1, with D tentatively TRBD1 (5 bases). Looked up from germline, CDR1 is MDHEN and CDR2 is SYDVKM. The CDR3 is made up of 13 amino acids. Trimming stripped 2 bases from V and 7 bases from J, with 11 bases between. CDR3 DNA sequence: TGTGCCAGCAGTTTAGAGGCAGGGTTTGAAGCTTTCTTT. It specifies CASSLEAGFEAFF.

This chain joins TRBV7-9 and TRBJ1-3; maybe TRBD1 (5 bases). This CDR3 has 16 residues. CDR1 and CDR2 (germline): SEHNR, FQNEAQ (reference sequence). Trimming removed 2 bases at V and 0 bases at J, with 11 bases between. The CDR3 is CASSLTDTGSGNTIYF. CDR3 coding DNA: TGTGCCAGCAGCTTAACGGACACCGGCTCTGGAAACACCATATATTTT. Variable domain in full (rest from reference TRBV7-9 and TRBJ1-3): DTGVSQNPRHKITKRGQNVTFRCDPISEHNRLYWYRQTLGQGPEFLTYFQNEAQLEKSRLLSDRFSAERPKGSFSTLEIQRTEQGDSAMYLCASSLTDTGSGNTIYFGEGSWLTVV.

This rearrangement joins TRBV27 to TRBJ2-1, with D perhaps TRBD2 (6 bases). Germline CDR1 and CDR2: MNHEY and SMNVEV (reference sequence). CDR3 length equals 14 residues. V was clipped by 6 bases and J by 4 bases, with 13 bases between them. CDR3 region: CASRLAGSYNEQFF. DNA for the CDR3: TGTGCCAGCAGACTCGCGGGGAGTTACAATGAGCAGTTCTTC.

The chain employs TRBV19 and TRBJ2-5; D unclear. With 6 bases removed from V and 4 bases from J, the gap between germline ends came to 12 bases. The CDR3 has 13 amino acids. Germline V gene lookup returns CDR1 LNHDA and CDR2 SQIVND (reference sequence). CDR3 region: CASRDPPGETQYF. The CDR3, as DNA: TGTGCCAGTAGAGACCCACCGGGAGAGACCCAGTACTTC.

The CDR3 sequence is CASSYQGARTDTQYF. The CDR3 DNA reads TGTGCCAGCAGTTACCAGGGGGCTCGAACAGATACGCAGTATTTT. The chain is built from TRBV6-5 and TRBJ2-3; TRBD1 matches 8 bases. The germline gives CDR1 MNHEY, CDR2 SVGAGI. The J segment lost 3 bases and the V segment lost 2 bases, leaving 4 bases of the junction unmatched. The CDR3 consists of 15 residues.

The chain combines TRBV27 with TRBJ2-1; TRBD2 matches at 8 bases. This CDR3 comprises 17 residues. Germline CDR1 and CDR2: MNHEY and SMNVEV (reference sequence). The J segment lost 6 bases and the V segment lost 6 bases, leaving 16 bases of the junction unmatched. The CDR3 protein is CASSSGTRRVLVNEQFF. The CDR3 DNA sequence: TGTGCCAGCAGCTCCGGGACTAGGAGGGTCTTGGTCAATGAGCAGTTCTTC.

The chain employs TRBV2 and TRBJ2-2; weak D call: TRBD2 (6 bases). The CDR3 spans 14 residues. Germline values: CDR1 SNHLY, CDR2 FYNNEI. Deletions cut 5 bases from V and 8 bases from J, with 15 bases between. CDR3 residues: CASSWTTGRGELFF. CDR3 nucleotide sequence: TGTGCCAGCAGTTGGACTACCGGGCGAGGGGAGCTGTTTTTT.

The chain links TRBV5-4 to TRBJ2-7, with D perhaps TRBD2 (6 bases). The V end lost 2 bases, the J end lost 2 bases, and 17 bases lay between the germline ends. The CDR3 spans 16 residues. CDR1 is SGHNT and CDR2 is YYREEE in the germline V gene (reference sequence). CDR3 amino acids: CASSFGGNKGAYEQYF. The CDR3 coding sequence is TGTGCCAGCAGCTTTGGGGGGAATAAAGGAGCCTACGAGCAGTACTTC.

The chain couples TRBV5-4 to TRBJ2-5; 9 nucleotides align to TRBD2. This CDR3 spans 14 amino acids. Trimming at V came to 5 bases and at J to 5 bases, leaving 7 bases not matched to a gene. Germline V gene lookup returns CDR1 SGHNT and CDR2 YYREEE (reference sequence). Here the CDR3 reads CASRGGTSRETQYF. The CDR3 DNA is TGTGCCAGCAGGGGGGGGACTAGCCGGGAGACCCAGTACTTC.

The chain carries TRBV4-3 and TRBJ2-7, with D possibly being TRBD1 (8 bases). The germline V gene has CDR1 LGHNA and CDR2 YSLEER. Deletions cut 4 bases from V and 5 bases from J, with 24 bases between. The CDR3 runs to 17 residues. CDR3: CASSPNRGGRRGNEQYF. The CDR3 DNA sequence: TGCGCCAGCAGCCCGAACAGGGGGGGACGGAGGGGTAACGAGCAGTACTTC.

The chain carries TRBV30 and TRBJ2-7; 10 bases map to TRBD1. With 0 bases clipped from V and 7 bases from J, the junction kept 6 bases outside the gene matches. The CDR3 has 14 residues. Germline lookup yields CDR1 GTSNPN and CDR2 SVGIG (reference sequence). The CDR3 loop is CAWSVLGQGREQYF. CDR3 DNA: TGTGCCTGGAGTGTACTGGGACAGGGGCGGGAGCAGTACTTC.

The chain couples TRBV19 to TRBJ2-2; 8 bases are a match to TRBD1. The CDR3 is 18 amino acids. CDR1 is LNHDA, CDR2 SQIVND, per germline (reference sequence). With V trimmed by 8 bases and J by 0 bases, 14 bases remained unmatched. The DNA of the CDR3 is TGTGCCAGTTCCTGGACAGGGTGGGGGGAATCGAACACCGGGGAGCTGTTTTTT. Translating gives CASSWTGWGESNTGELFF.